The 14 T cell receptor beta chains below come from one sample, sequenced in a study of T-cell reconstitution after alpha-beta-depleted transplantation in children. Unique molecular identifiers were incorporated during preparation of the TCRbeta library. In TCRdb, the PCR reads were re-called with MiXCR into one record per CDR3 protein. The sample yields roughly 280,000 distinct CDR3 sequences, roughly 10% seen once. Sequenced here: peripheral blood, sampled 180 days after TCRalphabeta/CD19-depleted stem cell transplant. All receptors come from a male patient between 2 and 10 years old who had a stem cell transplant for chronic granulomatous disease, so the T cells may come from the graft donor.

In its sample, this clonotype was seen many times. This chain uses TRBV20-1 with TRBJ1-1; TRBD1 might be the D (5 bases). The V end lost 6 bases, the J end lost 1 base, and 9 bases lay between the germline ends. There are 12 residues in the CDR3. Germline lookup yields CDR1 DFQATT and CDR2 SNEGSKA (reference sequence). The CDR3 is CSATDRNTEAFF. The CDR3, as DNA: TGCAGTGCAACCGACAGGAACACTGAAGCTTTCTTT.

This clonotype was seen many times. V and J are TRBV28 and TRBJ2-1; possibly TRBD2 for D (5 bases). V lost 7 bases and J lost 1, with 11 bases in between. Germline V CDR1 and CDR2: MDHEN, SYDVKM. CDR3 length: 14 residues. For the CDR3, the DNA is TGTGCCAGCACTAGAGCGGTTTCCTACAATGAGCAGTTCTTC. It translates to CASTRAVSYNEQFF.

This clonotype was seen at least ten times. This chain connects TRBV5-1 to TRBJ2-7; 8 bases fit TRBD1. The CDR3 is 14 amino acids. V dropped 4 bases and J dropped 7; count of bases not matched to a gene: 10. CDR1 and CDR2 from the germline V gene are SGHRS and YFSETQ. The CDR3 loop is CASSPGQGLREQYF. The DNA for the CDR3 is TGCGCCAGCAGCCCCGGACAGGGTCTAAGGGAGCAGTACTTC.

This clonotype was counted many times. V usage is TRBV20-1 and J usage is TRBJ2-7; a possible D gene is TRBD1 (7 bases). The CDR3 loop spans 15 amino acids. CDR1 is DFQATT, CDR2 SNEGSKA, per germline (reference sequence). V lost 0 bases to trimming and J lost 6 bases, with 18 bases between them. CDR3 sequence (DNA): TGCAGTGCTAGAGATCCAGGGGGAGGTGGTTCCGAGCAGTACTTC. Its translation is CSARDPGGGGSEQYF.

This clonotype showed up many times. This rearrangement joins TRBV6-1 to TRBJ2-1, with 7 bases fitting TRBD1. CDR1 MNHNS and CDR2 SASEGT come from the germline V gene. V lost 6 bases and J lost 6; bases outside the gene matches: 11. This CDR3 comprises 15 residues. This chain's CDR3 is CASSQDRAPPNEQFF. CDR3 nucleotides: TGTGCCAGCAGCCAAGACAGGGCGCCCCCCAATGAGCAGTTCTTC.

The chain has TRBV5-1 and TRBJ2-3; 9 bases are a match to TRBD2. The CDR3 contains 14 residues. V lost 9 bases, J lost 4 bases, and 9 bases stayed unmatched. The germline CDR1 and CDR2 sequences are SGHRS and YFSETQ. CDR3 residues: CATTLAGGPDTQYF. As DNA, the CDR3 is TGCGCCACCACGCTTGCGGGAGGGCCAGATACGCAGTATTTT.

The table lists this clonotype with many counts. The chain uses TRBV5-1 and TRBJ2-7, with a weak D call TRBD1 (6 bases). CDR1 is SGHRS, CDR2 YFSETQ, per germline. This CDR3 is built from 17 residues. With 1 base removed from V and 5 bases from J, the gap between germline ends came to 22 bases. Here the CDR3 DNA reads TGCGCCAGCAGCTTGTCGGGACATGGAATAGGGCTCAACGAGCAGTACTTC. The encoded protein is CASSLSGHGIGLNEQYF.

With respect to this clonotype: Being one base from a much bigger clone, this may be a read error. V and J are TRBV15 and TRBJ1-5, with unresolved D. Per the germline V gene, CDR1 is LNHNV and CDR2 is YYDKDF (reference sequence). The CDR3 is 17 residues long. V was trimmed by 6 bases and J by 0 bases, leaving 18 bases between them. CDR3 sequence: CATRRHGGCYSNQPQHF. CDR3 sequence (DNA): TGTGCCACCAGACGACACGGAGGGTGTTATAGCAATCAGCCCCAGCATTTT.

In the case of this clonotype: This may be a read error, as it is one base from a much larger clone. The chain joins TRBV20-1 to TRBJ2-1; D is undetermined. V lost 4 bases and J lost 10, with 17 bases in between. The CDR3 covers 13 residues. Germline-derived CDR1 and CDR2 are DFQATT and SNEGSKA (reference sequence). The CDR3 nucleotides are TGCAGTGCTACCCGGATTAGTCGTTCAGAGCAGTTCTTC. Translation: CSATRISRSEQFF.

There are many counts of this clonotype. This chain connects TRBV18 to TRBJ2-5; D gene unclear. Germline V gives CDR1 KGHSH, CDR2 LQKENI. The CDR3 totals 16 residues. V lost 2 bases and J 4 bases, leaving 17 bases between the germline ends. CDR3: CASSPGVFGNGETQYF. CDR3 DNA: TGTGCCAGCTCACCAGGGGTTTTCGGTAATGGAGAGACCCAGTACTTC.

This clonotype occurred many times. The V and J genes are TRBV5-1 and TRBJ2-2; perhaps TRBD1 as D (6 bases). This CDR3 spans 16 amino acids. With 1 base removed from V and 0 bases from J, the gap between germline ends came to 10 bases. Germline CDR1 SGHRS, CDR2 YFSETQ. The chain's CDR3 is CASSLTTGPNTGELFF. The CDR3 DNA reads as TGCGCCAGCAGCTTGACGACAGGCCCGAACACCGGGGAGCTGTTTTTT.

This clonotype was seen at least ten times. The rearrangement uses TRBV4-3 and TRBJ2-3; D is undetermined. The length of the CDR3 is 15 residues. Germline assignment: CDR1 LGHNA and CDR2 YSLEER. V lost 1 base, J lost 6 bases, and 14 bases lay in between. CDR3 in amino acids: CASSQGQRPSDTQYF. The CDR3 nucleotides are TGCGCCAGCAGCCAAGGTCAGAGGCCCTCGGATACGCAGTATTTT.

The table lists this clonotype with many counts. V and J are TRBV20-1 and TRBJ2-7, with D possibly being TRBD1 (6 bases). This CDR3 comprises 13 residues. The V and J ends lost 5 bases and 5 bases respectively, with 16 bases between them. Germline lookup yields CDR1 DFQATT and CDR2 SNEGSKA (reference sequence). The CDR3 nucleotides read TGCAGTGCTTTAGGACAGAACATTAACGAGCAGTACTTC. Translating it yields CSALGQNINEQYF.

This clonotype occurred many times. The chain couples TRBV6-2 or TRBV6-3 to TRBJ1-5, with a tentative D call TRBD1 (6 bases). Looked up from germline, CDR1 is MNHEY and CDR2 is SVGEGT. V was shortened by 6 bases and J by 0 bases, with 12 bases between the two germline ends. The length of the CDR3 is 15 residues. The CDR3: CASRAQGYSNQPQHF. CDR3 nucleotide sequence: TGTGCCAGCAGGGCACAGGGCTATAGCAATCAGCCCCAGCATTTT.